This TCR beta chain was profiled in a study of technical replicates of blood from a handful of donors. Sequencing used immunoSEQ multiplex PCR; TCRdb keeps in-frame clones, though not all of them. There are approximately 79,000 clones in the sample; roughly 91% occur only once, and roughly 0.4% lies in the top ten. V dropped 2 bases and J dropped 6 bases, with 8 bases sitting between them. Germline V gives CDR1 SNHLY, CDR2 FYNNEI. The CDR3 has 13 residues. This TCR was recovered from a human donor in good health. Sequenced sample: T cells isolated from PBMCs. The chain has TRBV2 and TRBJ1-5; no clear D gene. CDR3 nucleotide sequence: TGTGCCAGCAGTGAATTGTGGGCTCAGCCCCAGCATTTT. It is translated as CASSELWAQPQHF. The full variable domain, completed using reference TRBV2 and TRBJ1-5, is EPEVTQTPSHQVTQMGQEVILRCVPISNHLYFYWYRQILGQKVEFLVSFYNNEISEKSEIFDDQFSVERPDGSNFTLKIRSTKLEDSAMYFCASSELWAQPQHFGDGTRLSIL.